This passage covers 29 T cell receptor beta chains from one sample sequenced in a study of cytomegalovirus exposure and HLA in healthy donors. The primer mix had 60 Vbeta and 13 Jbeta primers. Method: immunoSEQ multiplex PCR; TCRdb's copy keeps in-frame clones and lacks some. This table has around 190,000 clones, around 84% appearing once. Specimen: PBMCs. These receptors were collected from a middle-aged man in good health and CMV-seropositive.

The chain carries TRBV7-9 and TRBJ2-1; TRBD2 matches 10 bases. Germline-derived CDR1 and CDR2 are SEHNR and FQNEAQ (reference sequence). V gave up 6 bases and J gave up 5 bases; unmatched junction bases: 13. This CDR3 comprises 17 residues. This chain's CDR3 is CASRLTYSGGLNNEQFF. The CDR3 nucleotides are TGTGCCAGCAGGCTGACGTATAGCGGGGGGCTTAACAATGAGCAGTTCTTC. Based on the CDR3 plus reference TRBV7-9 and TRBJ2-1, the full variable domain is DTGVSQNPRHKITKRGQNVTFRCDPISEHNRLYWYRQTLGQGPEFLTYFQNEAQLEKSRLLSDRFSAERPKGSFSTLEIQRTEQGDSAMYLCASRLTYSGGLNNEQFFGPGTRLTVL.

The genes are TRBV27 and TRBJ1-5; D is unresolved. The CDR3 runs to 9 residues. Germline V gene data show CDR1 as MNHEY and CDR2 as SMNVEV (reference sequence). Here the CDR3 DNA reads TGTGGCCGGAATCAGCCCCAGCATTTT. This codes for CGRNQPQHF.

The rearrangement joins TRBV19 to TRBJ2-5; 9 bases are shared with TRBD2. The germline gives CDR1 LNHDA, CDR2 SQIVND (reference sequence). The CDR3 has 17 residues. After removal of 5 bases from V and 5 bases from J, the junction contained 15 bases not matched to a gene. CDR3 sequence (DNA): TGTGCCAGTAGTTTTTCCTTGCGGGGGGGCCCGTCCGAGACCCAGTACTTC. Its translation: CASSFSLRGGPSETQYF.

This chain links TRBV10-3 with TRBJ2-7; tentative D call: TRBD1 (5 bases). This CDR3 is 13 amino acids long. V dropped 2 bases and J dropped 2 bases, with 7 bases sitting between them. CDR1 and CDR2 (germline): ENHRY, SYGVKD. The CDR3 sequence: CAISEPDTYEQYF. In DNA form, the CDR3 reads TGTGCCATCAGTGAGCCGGACACCTACGAGCAGTACTTC.

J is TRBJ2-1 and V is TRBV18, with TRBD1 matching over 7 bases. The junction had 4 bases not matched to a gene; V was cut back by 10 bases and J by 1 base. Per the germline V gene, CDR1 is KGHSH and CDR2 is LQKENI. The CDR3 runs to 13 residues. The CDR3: CATLRGSYNEQFF. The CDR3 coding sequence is TGTGCCACCCTCAGGGGGTCCTACAATGAGCAGTTCTTC.

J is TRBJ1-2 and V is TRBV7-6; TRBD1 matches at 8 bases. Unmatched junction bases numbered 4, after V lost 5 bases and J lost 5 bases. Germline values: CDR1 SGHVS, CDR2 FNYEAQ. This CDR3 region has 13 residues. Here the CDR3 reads CASSPGQGYGYTF. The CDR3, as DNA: TGTGCCAGCAGCCCCGGACAGGGATATGGCTACACCTTC.

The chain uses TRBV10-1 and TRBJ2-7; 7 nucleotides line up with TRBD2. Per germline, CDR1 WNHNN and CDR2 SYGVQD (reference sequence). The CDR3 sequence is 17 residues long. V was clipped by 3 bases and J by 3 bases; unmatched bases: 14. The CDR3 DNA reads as TGCGCCAGCAGTGAAGGGCTAGCGGAATTGCGTTTCTACGAGCAGTACTTC. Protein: CASSEGLAELRFYEQYF.

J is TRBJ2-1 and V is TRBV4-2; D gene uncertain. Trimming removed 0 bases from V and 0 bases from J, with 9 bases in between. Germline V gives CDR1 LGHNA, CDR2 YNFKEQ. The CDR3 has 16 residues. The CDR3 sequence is CASSQDLLSSYNEQFF. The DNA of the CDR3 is TGTGCCAGCAGCCAAGATTTACTGAGCTCCTACAATGAGCAGTTCTTC.

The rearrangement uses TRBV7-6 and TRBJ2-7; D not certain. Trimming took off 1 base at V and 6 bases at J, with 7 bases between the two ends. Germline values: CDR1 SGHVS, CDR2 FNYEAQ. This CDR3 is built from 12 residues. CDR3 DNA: TGTGCCAGCAGCTTAGGGATAGCCGAGCAGTACTTC. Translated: CASSLGIAEQYF.

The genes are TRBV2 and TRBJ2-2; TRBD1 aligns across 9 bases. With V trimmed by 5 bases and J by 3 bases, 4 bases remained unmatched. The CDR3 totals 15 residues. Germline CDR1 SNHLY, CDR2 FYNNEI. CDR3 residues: CASSKRQGDTGELFF. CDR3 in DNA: TGTGCCAGCAGTAAGCGACAGGGGGACACCGGGGAGCTGTTTTTT.

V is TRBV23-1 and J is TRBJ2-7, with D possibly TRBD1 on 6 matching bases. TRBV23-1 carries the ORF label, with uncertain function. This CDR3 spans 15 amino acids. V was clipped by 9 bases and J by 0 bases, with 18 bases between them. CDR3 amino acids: CARVNNDRSSYEQYF. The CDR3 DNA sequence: TGCGCCAGGGTGAACAACGACAGGAGCTCCTACGAGCAGTACTTC.

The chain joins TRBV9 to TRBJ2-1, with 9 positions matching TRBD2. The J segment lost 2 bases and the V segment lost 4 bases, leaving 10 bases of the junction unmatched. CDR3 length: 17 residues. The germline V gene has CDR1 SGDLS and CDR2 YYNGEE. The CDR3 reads CASSPLGAGGAYNEQFF. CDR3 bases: TGTGCCAGCAGCCCCTTGGGGGCGGGGGGGGCCTACAATGAGCAGTTCTTC.

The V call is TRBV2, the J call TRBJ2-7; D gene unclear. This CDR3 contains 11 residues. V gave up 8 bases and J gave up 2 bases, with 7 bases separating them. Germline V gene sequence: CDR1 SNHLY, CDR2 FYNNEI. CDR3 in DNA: TGTGCCAGCGCAGGCGCCTACGAGCAGTACTTC. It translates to CASAGAYEQYF.

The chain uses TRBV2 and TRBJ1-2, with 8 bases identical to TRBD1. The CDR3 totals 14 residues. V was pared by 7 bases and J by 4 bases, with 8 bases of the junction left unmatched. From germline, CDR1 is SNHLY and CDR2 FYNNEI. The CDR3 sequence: CASNPDRALYGYTF. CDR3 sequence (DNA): TGTGCCAGCAACCCGGACAGGGCTCTCTATGGCTACACCTTC.

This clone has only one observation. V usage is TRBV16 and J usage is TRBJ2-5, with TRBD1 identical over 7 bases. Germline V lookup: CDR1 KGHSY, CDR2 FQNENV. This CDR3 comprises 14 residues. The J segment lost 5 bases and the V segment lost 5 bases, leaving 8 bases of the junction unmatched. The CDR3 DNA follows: TGTGCCAGCAGCGAGAGACAGGGTCGGGAGACCCAGTACTTC. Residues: CASSERQGRETQYF.

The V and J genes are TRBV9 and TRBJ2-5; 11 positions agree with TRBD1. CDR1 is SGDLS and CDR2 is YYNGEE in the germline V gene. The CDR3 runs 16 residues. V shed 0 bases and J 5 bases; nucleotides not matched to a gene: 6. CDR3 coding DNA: TGTGCCAGCAGCGTAGGGACAGGGGGCGCGCGGGAGACCCAGTACTTC. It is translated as CASSVGTGGARETQYF.

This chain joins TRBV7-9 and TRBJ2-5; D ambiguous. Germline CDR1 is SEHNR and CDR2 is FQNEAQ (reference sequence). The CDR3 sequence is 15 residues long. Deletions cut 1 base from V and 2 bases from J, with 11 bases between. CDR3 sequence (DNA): TGTGCCAGCAGCTTAGGGGCAGGTTCTCAAGAGACCCAGTACTTC. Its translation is CASSLGAGSQETQYF.

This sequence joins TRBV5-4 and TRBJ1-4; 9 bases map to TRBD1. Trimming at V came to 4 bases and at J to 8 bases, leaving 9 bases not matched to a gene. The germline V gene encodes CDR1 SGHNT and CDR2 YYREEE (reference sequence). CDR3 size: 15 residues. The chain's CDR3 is CASSHDGQGTEKLFF. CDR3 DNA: TGTGCCAGCAGCCACGACGGACAGGGGACCGAAAAACTGTTTTTT.

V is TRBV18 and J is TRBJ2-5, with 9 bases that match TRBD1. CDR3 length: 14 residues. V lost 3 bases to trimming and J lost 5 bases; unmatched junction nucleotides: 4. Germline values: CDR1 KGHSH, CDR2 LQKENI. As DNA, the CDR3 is TGTGCCAGCTCACCGGGACAGGGCTGGGAGACCCAGTACTTC. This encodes CASSPGQGWETQYF.

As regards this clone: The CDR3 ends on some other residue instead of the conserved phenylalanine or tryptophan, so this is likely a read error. CDR3 protein: CASSFRSLIYGYTL. Here the CDR3 DNA reads TGTGCCAGCAGTTTCCGGAGCTTGATCTACGGCTACACCCTC. The chain has TRBV28 and TRBJ1-2; no reliable D call. The CDR3 covers 14 residues. Germline V CDR1 and CDR2: MDHEN, SYDVKM. Trimming cost V 3 bases and J 8 bases, with 16 bases left between them.

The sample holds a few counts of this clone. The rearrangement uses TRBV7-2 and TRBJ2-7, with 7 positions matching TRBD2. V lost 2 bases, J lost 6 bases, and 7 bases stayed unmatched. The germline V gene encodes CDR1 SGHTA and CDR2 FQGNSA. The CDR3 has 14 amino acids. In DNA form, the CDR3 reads TGTGCCAGCAGCTTATGCGGGAGTGAATGCGAGCAGTACTTC. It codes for CASSLCGSECEQYF.

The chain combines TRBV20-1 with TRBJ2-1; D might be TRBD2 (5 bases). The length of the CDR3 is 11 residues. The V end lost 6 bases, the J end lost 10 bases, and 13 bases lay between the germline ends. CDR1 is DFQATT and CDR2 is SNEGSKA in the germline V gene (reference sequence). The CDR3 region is CSAGKPGEQFF. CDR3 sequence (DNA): TGCAGTGCAGGAAAACCGGGGGAGCAGTTCTTC.

The CDR3 region has the DNA TGCGCCAGCAGCCAAGAAGACGGGTCAAGGTATGGCTACACCTTC. The encoded protein is CASSQEDGSRYGYTF. The genes are TRBV4-1 and TRBJ1-2; D not certain. Germline lookup yields CDR1 MGHRA and CDR2 YSYEKL. The CDR3 is 15 amino acids. The germline V and J ends were trimmed by 0 bases and 5 bases, with 13 bases remaining between them.

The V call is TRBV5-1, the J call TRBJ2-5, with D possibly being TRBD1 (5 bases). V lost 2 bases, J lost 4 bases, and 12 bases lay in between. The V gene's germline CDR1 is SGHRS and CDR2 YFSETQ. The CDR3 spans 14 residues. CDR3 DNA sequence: TGCGCCAGCAGCTTTCTAGGGGCTGGAGAGACCCAGTACTTC. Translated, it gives CASSFLGAGETQYF.

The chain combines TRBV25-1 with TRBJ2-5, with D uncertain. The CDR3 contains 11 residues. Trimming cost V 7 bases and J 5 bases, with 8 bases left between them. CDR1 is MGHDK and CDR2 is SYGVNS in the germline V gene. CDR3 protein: CASIRFETQYF. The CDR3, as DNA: TGTGCCAGCATCAGATTTGAGACCCAGTACTTC.

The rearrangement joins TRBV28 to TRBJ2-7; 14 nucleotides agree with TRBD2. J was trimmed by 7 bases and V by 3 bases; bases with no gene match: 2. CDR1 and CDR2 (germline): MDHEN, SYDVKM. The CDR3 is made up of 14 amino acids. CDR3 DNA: TGTGCCAGCAGTTTGGGACTAGCGGGAGAAGAGCAGTACTTC. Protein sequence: CASSLGLAGEEQYF.

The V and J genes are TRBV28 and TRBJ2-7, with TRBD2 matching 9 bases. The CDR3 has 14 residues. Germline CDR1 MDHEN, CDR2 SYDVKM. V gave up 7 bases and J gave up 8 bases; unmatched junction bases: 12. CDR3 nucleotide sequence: TGTGCCAGCACCCCGGGACTAGCAGGTAAACAGCAGTACTTC. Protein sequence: CASTPGLAGKQQYF.

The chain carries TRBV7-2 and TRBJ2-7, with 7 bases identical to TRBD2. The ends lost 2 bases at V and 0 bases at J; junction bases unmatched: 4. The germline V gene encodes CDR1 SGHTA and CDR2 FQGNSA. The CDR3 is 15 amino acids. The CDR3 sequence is CASSLTSVSSYEQYF. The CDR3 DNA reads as TGTGCCAGCAGCTTAACTAGCGTGAGCTCCTACGAGCAGTACTTC.

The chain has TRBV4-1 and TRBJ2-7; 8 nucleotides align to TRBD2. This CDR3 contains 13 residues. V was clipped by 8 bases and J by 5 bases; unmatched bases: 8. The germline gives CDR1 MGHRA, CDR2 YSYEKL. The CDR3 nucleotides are TGCGCCAGCTTCCCCGGGACTAGGAACGAGCAGTACTTC. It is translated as CASFPGTRNEQYF.